The clone carrying this TCR beta chain was seen repeatedly, ten times or more. Its target is not known. Additional DNA sequences in this sample encode the identical CDR3. The sample is drawn from a study of beta chain features in type 1 diabetes. Study findings and constraints: Type 1 diabetes patients had moderately but significantly shorter TCRB CDR3s in all four CD4+ subsets. The study found that naive, central memory and Treg TCRB repertoires appeared more similar in patients than in healthy donors. Junctions at VDJ sites from type 1 diabetes patients had fewer insertions and more deletions.

Averaging approximately 120 mL, one heparinised blood draw came from each individual donor. The isolated RNA, all of it, was reverse transcribed, so expressed TCRB transcripts were what got sequenced. Some clones are missing from TCRdb's copy, which holds only in-frame ones; the method was immunoSEQ multiplex PCR. The table includes about 320,000 clones, around 15% detected once. The specimen was central memory CD4+ T cells from blood. The TCR originated in a young man in good health.

Written as DNA, the CDR3 is TGTGCCAGCAGCCCGGGACAGGGATCCTACAATGAGCAGTTCTTC. Translated: CASSPGQGSYNEQFF. The genes are TRBV11-2 and TRBJ2-1; TRBD1 matches at 9 bases. The CDR3 has 15 amino acids. The germline V gene has CDR1 SGHAT and CDR2 FQNNGV. Trimming at V came to 5 bases and at J to 1 base, leaving 3 bases not matched to a gene.